This TCR beta chain comes out of a study of cytomegalovirus exposure and HLA in healthy donors (dated by TCRdb to 2016 to 2017). A note on the overall study: An earlier analysis of 587 of the donors reported more than 250 Gb of sequence data and around 110 million unique TCR beta sequences from about 200 million T cells. Roughly 320 gigabases of sequencing data and 91 million or so unique TCR sequences made up an early release that covered over 550 HLA-typed donors. Donor age, sex, ethnicity and CMV serostatus were compiled alongside the repertoire data. An earlier analysis of approximately 500 of the donors applied high-throughput TCR beta sequencing to assess whether each TCR beta V gene segment acted as functional or pseudogenic. The later analysis used no new phenotypic data to find candidate immune exposures, relying instead on TCR beta sequences and their occurrence across donors. The study aimed to test whether signatures of past pathogen exposure could be identified by cataloging public T cell receptors. A later analysis re-analyzed previously published TCR beta repertoires from 600 to 850 donors and added high-resolution HLA genotyping to study TCR occurrence patterns. In a later genetic analysis, genome-wide SNP genotypes for about three fifths of the roughly 670 donors were used, and that subset was treated as a discovery cohort. To predict cytomegalovirus infection status, the study brought together high-throughput TCR immunosequencing, statistical association of individual TCRs with disease status, and machine learning. HLA typing included class I and class II loci at four-digit resolution. Roughly 5 DR-DQ haplotypes were handled as single units for association and clustering because linkage in the cohort was strong. Of the roughly 390 genotyped donors, approximately 80% fell in the genetic ancestry cluster associated with self-reported Caucasian donors. Every discovery cohort repertoire had been produced on one sequencing platform. The study profiled the T cell repertoires of 550 to 700 subjects by immunosequencing and related them to cytomegalovirus serostatus. Among about 360 genotyped donors of the cohort, an average of around 240,000 unique TCR beta nucleotide sequences were sequenced per donor, roughly 18% of them non-productive. Along with the approximately 650-subject first cohort, a separate validation cohort of over a hundred different subjects was used. Typing coverage differed by locus: A, B, C, DRB1 and DQB1 were typed in about 620-630 donors, DQA1 in 522, DPA1 in roughly 590, and DPB1 in around 440.

Paper-wide results and their limitations: A later analysis reported that several top co-occurrence clusters appeared linked to parvovirus B19, influenza, CMV and Epstein-Barr virus. In a later analysis, the rate of TCR association differed among HLA loci, with DRB1 alleles having the most associated TCRs and HLA-C alleles having the fewest. Some IMGT-functional V segments, including TRBV6-2 and TRBV6-3, could not be told apart with the 87-base-pair reads, so those segments were excluded. In a later analysis, most CMV-associated TCR beta chains were found to appear HLA-restricted, with HLA associations seemingly driven largely by CMV exposure. The authors suggested that the approach could potentially be extended to other disease states and immunological phenotypes. Strong co-occurrence of HLA alleles, especially DR and DQ, made assigning TCR associations to individual alleles difficult. The only immune exposure information available for the cohort was CMV serostatus. Presence/absence analyses assumed roughly uniform sequencing depth across donors, an assumption that may not hold. In an earlier analysis of fewer than 700 of the donors, most TCR beta V segments appeared in productive rearrangements about 87% or about 30% of the time, broadly matching IMGT annotations. Roughly 17 rarely observed V segments, including chromosome 9 orphons, were excluded from the earlier analysis of a few hundred of the donors because counts were too low. Across donors, most TCR sequences were observed very rarely, whereas some public TCRs were present in many individuals. In this cohort, only TCR beta chains were sequenced, and detectable features were limited by the absence of alpha or paired-chain data. The classifier was reported to diagnose cytomegalovirus status with high specificity and sensitivity in both the original and validation cohorts. A group of highly shared sequence variants was considered likely to be a technical artifact of the sequencing pipeline. A later genetic analysis reported fewer N-insertions in productive TCRs among donors in an Asian-associated ancestry cluster than the approximately 700-donor mean. Three of the identified cytomegalovirus-associated TCR beta chains were confirmed in vitro to be specific for cytomegalovirus antigens. HLA typing was unavailable for some donors at each locus, so association tests used only the typed subset. A later genetic analysis associated a missense DCLRE1C variant with V-gene and J-gene trimming of TCR beta chains, and an independent cohort replicated the association. The study listed 164 TCR beta chains as associated with cytomegalovirus. Specific HLA alleles were associated with 16,951 TCR beta sequences at a false discovery rate of 0.05 in a later analysis. A later analysis found that HLA-associated TCR beta chains were more clonally expanded and had lower generation probabilities than equally common non-associated chains. A further reported finding was that TCR beta sequences accurately predicted the HLA-A and HLA-B alleles for most subjects in the first cohort. Linkage disequilibrium might explain the correlated functional status among segregating V segments, but an unknown experimental factor could not be excluded.

The CDR3 runs 16 residues from the cysteine to the phenylalanine. Of the read, only the CDR3 DNA is kept; its 48 bases are in frame from base 1. According to the germline V gene (reference sequence), CDR1 reads MNHNY and CDR2 reads SVGAGI. V is trimmed back by 0 bases and J by 1 base, and the junction contains 5 bases that no gene match accounts for. The library was prepared using the immunoSEQ multiplex PCR assay. A mixture of 60 forward primers for TCR Vbeta segments and 13 reverse primers for TCR Jbeta segments was used in the multiplex PCR. The CDR3 region of rearranged TCR beta genes was amplified from genomic DNA by a multiplex PCR assay. Amplified TCR beta libraries were sequenced as 87-base-pair reads on the Illumina HiSeq System. Per the source publication's procedure: A later analysis counted 65 million to 90 million unique TCR beta chains across the roughly 700 repertoires, and around 12 million of these chains were shared by at least two donors. A nearest-neighbor algorithm error-corrected the raw reads and collapsed the reads into unique sequences, merging closely related sequences to remove PCR and sequencing errors. To assign V, D and J gene segments, CDR3 sequences were aligned to IMGT reference sequences. For a sequence to be retained, a match of at least six nucleotides to both a V gene segment and a J gene segment was required. Rearrangements were classified as productive when the CDR3 lacked stop codons and remained in frame with V and J, and all other rearrangements were classified as non-productive. Following IMGT convention, CDR3 was defined as the stretch from the second conserved V-encoded cysteine to the conserved J-encoded phenylalanine. The earlier analysis of about 610 of the donors excluded any sequence lacking an unambiguous match to a single V gene segment. An earlier analysis of approximately 590 of the donors classified V segments as functional when productive rearrangements were above 56.7% and as segregating when the standard deviation between donors was above 5%. To diagnose cytomegalovirus status from the catalog of TCR beta chain sequences, a statistical classification framework was built. A later analysis assigned V and J genes by comparing TCR nucleotide sequences with IMGT/GENE-DB human TR gene sequences. In a later analysis, CDR3 sequences and most-parsimonious VDJ recombination scenarios were assigned using the TCRdist pipeline. In a later analysis, every TCR beta chain was defined by the combination of its CDR3 amino acid sequence and its V-gene family, and reads without a unique V-gene family were dropped. To address suspected cross-contamination and a sequencing artifact, a later analysis removed a few hundred highly shared, low-generation-probability nucleotide sequences. For each public chain, a later analysis derived a clonal expansion index from normalized ranks of inferred template counts within each repertoire. Generation probabilities in a later analysis came from a VDJ recombination model fitted to out-of-frame rearrangements, and those results were checked against IGoR. Hypergeometric tests were used in a later analysis to score TCR-TCR, TCR-HLA and TCR-CMV co-occurrence, with a repertoire-size bias correction applied to the TCR pairs. To estimate false discovery rates, a later analysis permuted the HLA or CMV assignments 20 times. In a later analysis, co-occurring TCRs were grouped using DBSCAN, and TCRdist sequence similarity was added for clustering within HLA-allele-positive subsets. Repertoires with fewer than 30,000 or more than 120,000 public chains were left out of co-occurrence clustering, as were five repertoires with anomalous nucleotide sharing. TCRdb obtained this table from immuneACCESS and retained in-frame rearrangements with V and J assigned. These tables miss some clones; where compared with another copy, unresolved V genes account for less than half of the shortfall, and the remainder is unexplained. From that table come the V and J calls and clone size; the DNA was used to work out D and trimming. Across this sample there are around 170,000 clones, with around 80% seen only once. The ten largest make up around 5.7% of the sample.

In total, approximately 690 healthy bone marrow donors made up the cohort. At the time of sampling, every cohort member was nominally healthy, though immune exposures that went unrecorded were likely present. The donor tested CMV seronegative, placing the donor among the 350 or so seronegative members of the cohort. Every donor gave a peripheral blood sample, and the peripheral blood mononuclear cells from that sample were used for TCR beta sequencing. Genomic DNA was extracted from the blood cell samples with the Qiagen DNeasy Blood Extraction Kit. As to this clone: Its antigen is currently not known. No base quality values were provided; no much bigger clone lies one nucleotide off.

The sequenced sample consisted of PBMCs. This sequence was found in a man aged 35 to 55 in good health and CMV-seronegative. The rearranged chain carries TRBV6-6 and TRBJ1-2; TRBD1 matches 7 bases in the middle. The CDR3 corresponds to CASSYSGQHINYGYTF. Read as DNA, the sequence is TGTGCCAGCAGTTACTCGGGACAGCATATTAACTATGGCTACACCTTC.